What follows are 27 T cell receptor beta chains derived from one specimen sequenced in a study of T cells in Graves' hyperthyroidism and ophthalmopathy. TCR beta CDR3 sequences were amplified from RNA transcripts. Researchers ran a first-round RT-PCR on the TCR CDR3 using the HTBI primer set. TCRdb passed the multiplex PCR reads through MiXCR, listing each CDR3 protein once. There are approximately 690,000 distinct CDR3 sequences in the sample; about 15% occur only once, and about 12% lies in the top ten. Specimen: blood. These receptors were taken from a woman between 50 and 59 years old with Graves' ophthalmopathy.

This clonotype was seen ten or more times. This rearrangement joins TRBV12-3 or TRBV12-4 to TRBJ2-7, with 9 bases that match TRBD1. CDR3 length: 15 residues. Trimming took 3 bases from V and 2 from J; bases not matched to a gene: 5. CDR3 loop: CASSFRTGETYEQYF. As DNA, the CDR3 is TGTGCCAGCAGTTTTCGGACAGGGGAGACCTACGAGCAGTACTTC.

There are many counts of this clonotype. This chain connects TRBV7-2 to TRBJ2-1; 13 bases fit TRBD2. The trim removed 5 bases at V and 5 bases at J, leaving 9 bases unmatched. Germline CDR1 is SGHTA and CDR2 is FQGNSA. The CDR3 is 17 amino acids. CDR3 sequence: CASSQGGLAGVHNEQFF. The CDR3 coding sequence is TGTGCCAGCAGCCAGGGCGGACTAGCGGGAGTGCACAATGAGCAGTTCTTC. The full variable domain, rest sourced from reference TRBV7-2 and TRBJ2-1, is GAGVSQSPSNKVTEKGKDVELRCDPISGHTALYWYRQSLGQGLEFLIYFQGNSAPDKSGLPSDRFSAERTGGSVSTLTIQRTQQEDSAVYLCASSQGGLAGVHNEQFFGPGTRLTVL.

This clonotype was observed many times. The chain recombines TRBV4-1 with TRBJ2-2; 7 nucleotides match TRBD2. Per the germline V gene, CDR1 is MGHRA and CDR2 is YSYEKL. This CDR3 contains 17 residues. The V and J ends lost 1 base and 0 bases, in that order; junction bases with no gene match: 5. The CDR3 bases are TGCGCCAGCAGCCAAGCGGCGGGAGCCTCGAACACCGGGGAGCTGTTTTTT. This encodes CASSQAAGASNTGELFF.

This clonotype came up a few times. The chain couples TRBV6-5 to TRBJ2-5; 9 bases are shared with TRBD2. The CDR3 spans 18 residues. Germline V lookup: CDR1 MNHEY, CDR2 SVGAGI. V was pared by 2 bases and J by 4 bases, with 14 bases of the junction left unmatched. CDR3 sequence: CASSYARTRSGSLETQYF. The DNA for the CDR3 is TGTGCCAGCAGTTACGCGCGGACTCGTAGCGGGAGCTTAGAGACCCAGTACTTC.

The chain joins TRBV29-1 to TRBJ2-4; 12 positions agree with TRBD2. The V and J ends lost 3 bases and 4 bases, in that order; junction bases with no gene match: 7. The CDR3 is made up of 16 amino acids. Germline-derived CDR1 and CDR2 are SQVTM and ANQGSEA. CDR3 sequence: CSVDIRLAGVKNIQYF. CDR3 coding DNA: TGCAGCGTTGACATTAGACTAGCGGGAGTAAAAAACATTCAGTACTTC.

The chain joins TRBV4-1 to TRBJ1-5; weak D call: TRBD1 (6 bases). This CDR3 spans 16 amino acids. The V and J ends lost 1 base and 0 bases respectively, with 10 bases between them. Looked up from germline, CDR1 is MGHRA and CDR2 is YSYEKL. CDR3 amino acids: CASSQGTEYSNQPQHF. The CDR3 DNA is TGCGCCAGCAGCCAAGGGACAGAATATAGCAATCAGCCCCAGCATTTT.

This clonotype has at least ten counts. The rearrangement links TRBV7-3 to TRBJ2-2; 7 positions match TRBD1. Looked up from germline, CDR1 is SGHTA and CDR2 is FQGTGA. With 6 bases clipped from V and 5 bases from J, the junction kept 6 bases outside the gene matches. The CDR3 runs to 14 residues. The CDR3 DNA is TGTGCCAGCAGACTTCAACAGGGGACCGGGGAGCTGTTTTTT. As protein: CASRLQQGTGELFF.

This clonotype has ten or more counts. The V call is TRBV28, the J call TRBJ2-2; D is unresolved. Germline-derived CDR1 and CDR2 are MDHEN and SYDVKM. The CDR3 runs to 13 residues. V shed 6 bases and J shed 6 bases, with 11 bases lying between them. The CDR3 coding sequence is TGTGCCAGCAGGAGGACCCCGGCCGGGGAGCTGTTTTTT. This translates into CASRRTPAGELFF.

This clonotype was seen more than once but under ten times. The CDR3 loop is CASSLAGPSGGELFF. CDR3 DNA: TGCGCCAGCAGCTTGGCCGGGCCTTCGGGCGGGGAGCTGTTTTTT. This chain links TRBV5-1 with TRBJ2-2; D is uncertain. CDR1 and CDR2 (germline): SGHRS, YFSETQ. The CDR3 has 15 residues. V lost 0 bases and J lost 7, with 13 bases in between. The variable domain in full, completed from reference TRBV5-1 and TRBJ2-2, reads KAGVTQTPRYLIKTRGQQVTLSCSPISGHRSVSWYQQTPGQGLQFLFEYFSETQRNKGNFPGRFSGRQFSNSRSEMNVSTLELGDSALYLCASSLAGPSGGELFFGEGSRLTVL.

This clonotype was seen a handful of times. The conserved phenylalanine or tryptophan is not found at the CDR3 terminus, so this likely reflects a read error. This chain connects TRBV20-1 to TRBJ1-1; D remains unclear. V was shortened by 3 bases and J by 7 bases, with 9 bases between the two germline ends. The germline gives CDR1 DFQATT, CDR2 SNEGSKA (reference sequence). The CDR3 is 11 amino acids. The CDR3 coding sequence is TGCAGTGCTAGCCCAAGGAGTGAAGCTTTCCTT. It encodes CSASPRSEAFL.

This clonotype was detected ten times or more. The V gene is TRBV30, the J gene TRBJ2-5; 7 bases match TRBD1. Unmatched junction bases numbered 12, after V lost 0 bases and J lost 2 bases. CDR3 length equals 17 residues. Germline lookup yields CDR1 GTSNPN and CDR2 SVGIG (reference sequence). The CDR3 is CAWSVTEGAELQETQYF. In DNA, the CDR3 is TGTGCCTGGAGTGTAACTGAGGGGGCGGAACTACAAGAGACCCAGTACTTC.

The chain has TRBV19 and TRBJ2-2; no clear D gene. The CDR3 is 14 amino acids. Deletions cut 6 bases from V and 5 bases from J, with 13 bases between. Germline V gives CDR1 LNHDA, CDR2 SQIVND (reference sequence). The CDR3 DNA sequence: TGTGCCAGTAGACCGGGCTCGAGGACCGGGGAGCTGTTTTTT. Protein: CASRPGSRTGELFF.

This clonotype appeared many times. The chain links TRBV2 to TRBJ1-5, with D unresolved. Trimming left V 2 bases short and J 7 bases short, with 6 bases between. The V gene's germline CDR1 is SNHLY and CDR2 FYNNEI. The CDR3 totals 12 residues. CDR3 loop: CASSERTQPQHF. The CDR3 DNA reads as TGTGCCAGCAGTGAACGGACCCAGCCCCAGCATTTT.

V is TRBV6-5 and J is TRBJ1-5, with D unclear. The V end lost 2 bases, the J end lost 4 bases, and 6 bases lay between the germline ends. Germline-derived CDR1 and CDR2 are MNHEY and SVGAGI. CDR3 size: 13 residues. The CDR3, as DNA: TGTGCCAGCAGTTACCGTTTAAATCAGCCCCAGCATTTT. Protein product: CASSYRLNQPQHF.

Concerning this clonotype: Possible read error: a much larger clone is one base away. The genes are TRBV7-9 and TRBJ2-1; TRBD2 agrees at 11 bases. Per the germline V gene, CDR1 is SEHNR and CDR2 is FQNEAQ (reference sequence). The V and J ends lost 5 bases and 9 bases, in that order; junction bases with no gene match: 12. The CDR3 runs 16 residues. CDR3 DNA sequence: TGTGCCAGCAGCGTCCAACTAGCGGGAGCGGTAGGTGAGCAGTTCTTC. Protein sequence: CASSVQLAGAVGEQFF. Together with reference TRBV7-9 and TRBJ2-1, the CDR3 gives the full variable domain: DTGVSQNPRHKITKRGQNVTFRCDPISEHNRLYWYRQTLGQGPEFLTYFQNEAQLEKSRLLSDRFSAERPKGSFSTLEIQRTEQGDSAMYLCASSVQLAGAVGEQFFGPGTRLTVL.

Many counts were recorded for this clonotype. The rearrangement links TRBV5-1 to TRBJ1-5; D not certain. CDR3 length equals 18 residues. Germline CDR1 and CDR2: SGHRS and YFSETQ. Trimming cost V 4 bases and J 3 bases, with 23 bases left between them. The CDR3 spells CASSPIPWTVGNNQPQHF. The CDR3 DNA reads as TGCGCCAGCAGCCCGATACCGTGGACGGTCGGGAACAATCAGCCCCAGCATTTT.

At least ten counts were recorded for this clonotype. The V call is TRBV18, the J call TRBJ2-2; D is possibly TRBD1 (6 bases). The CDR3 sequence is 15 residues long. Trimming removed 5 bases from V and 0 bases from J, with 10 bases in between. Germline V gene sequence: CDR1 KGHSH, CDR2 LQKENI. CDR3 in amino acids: CASSTGTTNTGELFF. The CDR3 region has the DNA TGTGCCAGCTCAACTGGGACAACGAACACCGGGGAGCTGTTTTTT.

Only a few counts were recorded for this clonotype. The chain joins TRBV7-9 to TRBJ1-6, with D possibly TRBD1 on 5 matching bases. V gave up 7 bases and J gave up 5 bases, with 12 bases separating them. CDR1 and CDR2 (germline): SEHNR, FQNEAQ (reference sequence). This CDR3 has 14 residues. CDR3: CASTIGANNSPLHF. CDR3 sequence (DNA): TGTGCCAGCACCATAGGGGCTAATAATTCACCCCTCCACTTT. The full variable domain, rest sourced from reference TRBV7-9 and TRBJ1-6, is DTGVSQNPRHKITKRGQNVTFRCDPISEHNRLYWYRQTLGQGPEFLTYFQNEAQLEKSRLLSDRFSAERPKGSFSTLEIQRTEQGDSAMYLCASTIGANNSPLHFGNGTRLTVT.

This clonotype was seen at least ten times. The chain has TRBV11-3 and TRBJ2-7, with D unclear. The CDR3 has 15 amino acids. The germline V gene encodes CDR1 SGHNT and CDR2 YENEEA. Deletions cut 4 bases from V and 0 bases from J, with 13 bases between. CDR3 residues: CASSSPARSSYEQYF. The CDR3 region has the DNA TGTGCCAGCAGCTCCCCAGCCCGGAGCTCCTACGAGCAGTACTTC. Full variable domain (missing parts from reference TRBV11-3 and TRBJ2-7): EAGVVQSPRYKIIEKKQPVAFWCNPISGHNTLYWYLQNLGQGPELLIRYENEEAVDDSQLPKDRFSAERLKGVDSTLKIQPAELGDSAVYLCASSSPARSSYEQYFGPGTRLTVT.

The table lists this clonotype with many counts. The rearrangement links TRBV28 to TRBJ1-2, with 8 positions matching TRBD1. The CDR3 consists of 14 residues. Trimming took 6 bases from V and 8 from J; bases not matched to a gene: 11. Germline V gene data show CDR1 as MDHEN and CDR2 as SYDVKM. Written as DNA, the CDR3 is TGTGCCAGCAGGCTGGGACAGGCAACCTCCGGCTACACCTTC. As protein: CASRLGQATSGYTF.

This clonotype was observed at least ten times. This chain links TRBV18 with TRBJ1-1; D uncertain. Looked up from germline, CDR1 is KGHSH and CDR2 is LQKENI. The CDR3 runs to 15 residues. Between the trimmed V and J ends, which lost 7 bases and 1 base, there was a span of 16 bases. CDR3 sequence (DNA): TGTGCCAGCTTAGAAAGGGCGCCCCGGAACACTGAAGCTTTCTTT. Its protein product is CASLERAPRNTEAFF. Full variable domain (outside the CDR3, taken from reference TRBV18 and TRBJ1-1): NAGVMQNPRHLVRRRGQEARLRCSPMKGHSHVYWYRQLPEEGLKFMVYLQKENIIDESGMPKERFSAEFPKEGPSILRIQQVVRGDSAAYFCASLERAPRNTEAFFGQGTRLTVV.

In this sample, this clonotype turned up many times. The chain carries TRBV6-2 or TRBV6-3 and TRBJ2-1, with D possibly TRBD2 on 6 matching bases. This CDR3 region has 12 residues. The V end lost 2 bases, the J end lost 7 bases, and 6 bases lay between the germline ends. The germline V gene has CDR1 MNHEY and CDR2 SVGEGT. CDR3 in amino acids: CASSYGGNEQFF. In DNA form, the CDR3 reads TGTGCCAGCAGTTACGGGGGGAATGAGCAGTTCTTC.

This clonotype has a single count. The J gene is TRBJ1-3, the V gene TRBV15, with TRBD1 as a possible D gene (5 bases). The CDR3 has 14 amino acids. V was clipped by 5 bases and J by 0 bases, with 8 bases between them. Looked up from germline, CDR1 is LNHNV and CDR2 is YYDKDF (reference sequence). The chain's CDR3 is CATSAGASGNTIYF. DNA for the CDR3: TGTGCCACCAGCGCCGGGGCCTCTGGAAACACCATATATTTT.

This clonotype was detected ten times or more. For the CDR3, the DNA is TGCAGTGCTAGGGAGGGATGGCTTACCCCTAACGAGCAGTACTTC. Its translation is CSAREGWLTPNEQYF. The chain couples TRBV20-1 to TRBJ2-7; a weak D match, TRBD2 (6 bases). V was clipped by 3 bases and J by 5 bases, with 20 bases between them. This CDR3 contains 15 residues. Looked up from germline, CDR1 is DFQATT and CDR2 is SNEGSKA (reference sequence).

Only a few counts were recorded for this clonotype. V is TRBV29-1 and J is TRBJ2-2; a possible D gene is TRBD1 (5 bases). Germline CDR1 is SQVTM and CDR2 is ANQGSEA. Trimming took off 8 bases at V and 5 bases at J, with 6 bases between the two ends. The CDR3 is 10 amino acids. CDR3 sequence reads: CSNRTGELFF. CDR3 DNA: TGCAGCAACAGGACCGGGGAGCTGTTTTTT.

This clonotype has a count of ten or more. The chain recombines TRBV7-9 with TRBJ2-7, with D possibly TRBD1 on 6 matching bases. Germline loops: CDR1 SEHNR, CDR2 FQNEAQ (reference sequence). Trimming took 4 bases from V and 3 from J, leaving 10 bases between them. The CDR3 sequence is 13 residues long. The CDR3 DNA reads TGTGCCAGCAGCTCCGGACAGCACTACGAGCAGTACTTC. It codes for CASSSGQHYEQYF.

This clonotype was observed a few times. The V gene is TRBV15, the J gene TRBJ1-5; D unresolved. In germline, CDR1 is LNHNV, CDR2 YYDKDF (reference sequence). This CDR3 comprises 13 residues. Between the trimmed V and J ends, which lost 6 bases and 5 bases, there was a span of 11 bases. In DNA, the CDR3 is TGTGCCACCAGTCCGGGTAGGGATCAGCCCCAGCATTTT. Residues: CATSPGRDQPQHF.